This is a list of T cell receptor beta chains from one sample in a study of blood T cell repertoires in COVID-19. Using immunoSEQ multiplex PCR, the repertoire was profiled, and TCRdb retains in-frame clones only, with some absent. Altogether roughly 120,000 clones are present, more than 70% being singletons, with the ten largest covering roughly 7.9%. The sequencing sample was made of peripheral blood. Receptor source: a human donor in a cohort sampled during active COVID-19. Both conserved end residues are part of each CDR3. Fields, in order: V gene, J gene, D gene, clone size, CDR3 length, CDR3 protein, CDR3 DNA. The D gene is left open where the match is weak. Clone size appears in some rows only: once, few, many, or a class for an expanded clone.

V: TRBV6-1
J: TRBJ1-2
D: TRBD1
size: -
length: 18
CDR3: CASSGLWDRERANYGYTF
DNA: TGTGCCAGCAGTGGTCTTTGGGACAGGGAGAGGGCTAACTATGGCTACACCTTC

V: TRBV4-1
J: TRBJ2-7
D: TRBD2
size: -
length: 15
CDR3: CASSQEEGGPYEQYF
DNA: TGCGCCAGCAGCCAAGAGGAGGGAGGGCCCTACGAGCAGTACTTC

V: TRBV19
J: TRBJ1-5
D: TRBD1
size: -
length: 15
CDR3: CASSMRDRGGQPQHF
DNA: TGTGCCAGTAGTATGCGGGACAGGGGAGGACAGCCCCAGCATTTT

V: TRBV18
J: TRBJ1-1
D: -
size: -
length: 12
CDR3: CASSAYTGEAFF
DNA: TGTGCCAGCTCAGCGTATACAGGGGAAGCTTTCTTT

V: TRBV3-1/TRBV3-2
J: TRBJ1-1
D: -
size: -
length: 15
CDR3: CASSQDLEGSTEAFF
DNA: TGTGCCAGCAGCCAAGATCTGGAGGGGTCCACTGAAGCTTTCTTT

V: TRBV3-1/TRBV3-2
J: TRBJ1-1
D: TRBD1
size: -
length: 20
CDR3: CASSQGPGGYPSVMNTEAFF
DNA: TGTGCCAGCAGCCAAGGCCCAGGGGGCTACCCTTCCGTTATGAACACTGAAGCTTTCTTT

V: TRBV30
J: TRBJ1-6
D: -
size: -
length: 12
CDR3: CAWRDEGSPLHF
DNA: TGTGCCTGGAGGGACGAGGGCTCACCCCTCCACTTT

V: TRBV10-3
J: TRBJ1-6
D: -
size: once
length: 13
CDR3: CAISDSHREPLHF
DNA: TGTGCCATCAGTGATTCACACAGGGAACCCCTCCACTTT

V: TRBV7-2
J: TRBJ1-4
D: -
size: -
length: 14
CDR3: CASRDPGVGEKLFF
DNA: TGTGCCAGCAGGGATCCAGGGGTCGGAGAAAAACTGTTTTTT

V: TRBV5-6
J: TRBJ2-7
D: TRBD2
size: -
length: 15
CDR3: CASSDLSSGGYEQYF
DNA: TGTGCCAGCAGCGATCTTTCTAGCGGGGGCTACGAGCAGTACTTC

V: TRBV19
J: TRBJ1-1
D: -
size: -
length: 11
CDR3: CAGGLGTEAFF
DNA: TGTGCCGGGGGACTGGGAACTGAAGCTTTCTTT

V: TRBV4-1
J: TRBJ2-7
D: TRBD1
size: -
length: 15
CDR3: CASSQEPGTGVEQYF
DNA: TGCGCCAGCAGCCAGGAGCCCGGGACAGGGGTCGAGCAGTACTTC

V: TRBV27
J: TRBJ2-7
D: TRBD2
size: many
length: 16
CDR3: CASSSGTSGGAFEQYF
DNA: TGTGCCAGCAGTTCAGGGACTAGCGGGGGGGCTTTCGAGCAGTACTTC

V: TRBV2
J: TRBJ1-2
D: -
size: few
length: 15
CDR3: CASSPERYLNYGYTF
DNA: TGTGCCAGCAGCCCCGAGCGCTACCTTAACTATGGCTACACCTTC

V: TRBV11-1
J: TRBJ1-2
D: TRBD1
size: -
length: 13
CDR3: CASSPGQTSGYTF
DNA: TGTGCCAGCAGCCCGGGACAGACGTCTGGCTACACCTTC

V: TRBV20-1
J: TRBJ2-7
D: -
size: -
length: 11
CDR3: CSAPIMYEQYF
DNA: TGCAGTGCTCCTATCATGTACGAGCAGTACTTC

V: TRBV7-9
J: TRBJ1-4
D: -
size: -
length: 13
CDR3: CASIPRGGEKLFF
DNA: TGTGCCAGCATCCCCAGGGGTGGCGAAAAACTGTTTTTT

V: TRBV5-1
J: TRBJ1-2
D: TRBD1
size: once
length: 12
CDR3: CASSSTGEGYTF
DNA: TGCGCCAGCAGCTCGACAGGGGAGGGCTACACCTTC

V: TRBV11-3
J: TRBJ2-5
D: -
size: -
length: 16
CDR3: CASSFGSGDNQETQYF
DNA: TGTGCCAGCAGCTTCGGTAGCGGAGATAACCAAGAGACCCAGTACTTC

V: TRBV18
J: TRBJ2-7
D: TRBD2
size: -
length: 19
CDR3: CASSPLTAIGLAGTYEQYF
DNA: TGTGCCAGCTCACCACTTACAGCGATAGGACTAGCGGGGACCTACGAGCAGTACTTC

V: TRBV5-6
J: TRBJ2-5
D: -
size: -
length: 14
CDR3: CASSLGDFQETQYF
DNA: TGTGCCAGCAGCTTGGGGGACTTCCAAGAGACCCAGTACTTC

V: TRBV11-2
J: TRBJ2-7
D: -
size: -
length: 13
CDR3: CASSFHTTYEQYF
DNA: TGTGCCAGCAGCTTCCACACTACCTACGAGCAGTACTTC

V: TRBV20-1
J: TRBJ1-2
D: TRBD1
size: -
length: 11
CDR3: CSQDRSGGYTF
DNA: TGCAGCCAGGACAGGTCGGGTGGCTACACCTTC

V: TRBV9
J: TRBJ2-2
D: -
size: -
length: 13
CDR3: CASSVVVTGELFF
DNA: TGTGCCAGCAGCGTAGTAGTTACCGGGGAGCTGTTTTTT

V: TRBV7-3
J: TRBJ1-3
D: -
size: -
length: 18
CDR3: CASSQTPWQGSSGNTIYF
DNA: TGTGCCAGCAGCCAAACCCCCTGGCAGGGGAGTTCTGGAAACACCATATATTTT

V: TRBV12-3/TRBV12-4
J: TRBJ2-7
D: -
size: few
length: 11
CDR3: CASSLSGEQYF
DNA: TGTGCCAGCAGTTTATCCGGGGAGCAGTACTTC

V: TRBV5-1
J: TRBJ2-1
D: TRBD2
size: -
length: 14
CDR3: CASKEGLAGGEQFF
DNA: TGCGCCAGCAAAGAAGGACTAGCGGGTGGGGAGCAGTTCTTC

V: TRBV18
J: TRBJ2-7
D: TRBD1
size: -
length: 13
CDR3: CASSPGTVGEQYF
DNA: TGTGCCAGCTCACCGGGGACAGTGGGCGAGCAGTACTTC

V: TRBV5-6
J: TRBJ1-5
D: -
size: -
length: 15
CDR3: CASSLRGRLRQPQHF
DNA: TGTGCCAGCAGCTTGCGAGGGCGGCTTAGACAGCCCCAGCATTTT

V: TRBV11-2
J: TRBJ2-7
D: TRBD1
size: -
length: 14
CDR3: CASSNRGTHYEQYF
DNA: TGTGCCAGCAGCAACAGGGGAACTCACTACGAGCAGTACTTC

V: TRBV5-1
J: TRBJ2-2
D: TRBD2
size: -
length: 16
CDR3: CASSLWTSGNTGELFF
DNA: TGCGCCAGCAGCTTGTGGACTAGCGGGAACACCGGGGAGCTGTTTTTT

V: TRBV3-1/TRBV3-2
J: TRBJ2-7
D: TRBD2
size: -
length: 16
CDR3: CASSQDTTSGPYEQYF
DNA: TGTGCCAGCAGCCAAGATACCACTAGCGGACCCTACGAGCAGTACTTC

V: TRBV28
J: TRBJ1-1
D: -
size: -
length: 16
CDR3: CASALLMGPEDTEAFF
DNA: TGTGCCAGCGCCCTCCTTATGGGTCCCGAGGACACTGAAGCTTTCTTT

V: TRBV6-4
J: TRBJ2-3
D: TRBD2
size: -
length: 16
CDR3: CASSAASGGSTDTQYF
DNA: TGTGCCAGCAGTGCTGCTAGCGGGGGGAGCACAGATACGCAGTATTTT

V: TRBV18
J: TRBJ1-4
D: TRBD1
size: -
length: 14
CDR3: CASSPTGYHEKLFF
DNA: TGTGCCAGCTCACCGACAGGGTACCATGAAAAACTGTTTTTT